Below, one T cell receptor (beta chain) is given with its context. This clonotype was detected a few times. The antigen it recognizes is unknown. No base quality values were provided; no much bigger clone lies one nucleotide off. The data stem from a study of human T cells and chemical hapten exposure (TCRdb year 2021). For context, the study as a whole: For sensitization, 2% DPC in acetone was applied to a roughly 2 cm by roughly 2 cm area of upper inner arm skin. Libraries were pooled for sequencing, and variation in per-sample TCR yields was attributed mainly to small differences in library volumes within the pool. Peripheral blood TCR repertoire changes were tracked in vivo in alopecia patients during primary and secondary sensitization to the hapten diphenylcyclopropenone (DPC). Throughout the approximately 23-week study period, patients were also given weekly therapeutic DPC doses on the scalp. Approximately 28 alopecia patients gave blood for TCR sequencing at one to four time points (pre-sensitization, 2, 6 and 24 weeks). Patch testing was performed on the upper back with Finn chambers containing 0.01% DPC, and the patch tests were scored after 6 days according to International Contact Dermatitis Research Group standards. Blood samples were taken from patients before sensitization (week 0) and at 2, 6 and about 24 weeks after DPC sensitization. Most of the patients in the cohort were female, and the cohort covered alopecia areata with under or over 50% scalp involvement, alopecia totalis and alopecia universalis.

The receptor library was made with RACE. This sample was sequenced with a NextSeq 500. During library preparation, unique molecular identifiers were attached to individual cDNA molecules so that TCRs could be counted quantitatively and reproducibly. Each blood RNA sample was used to sequence both TCR alpha and TCR beta chains. From the authors' description of their analysis: The median number of TCRs per sample was some 100,000, ranging from roughly 23,224 to 690,600. The Decombinator software suite was used to annotate the V, J and CDR3 of the TCR reads. To make PS versus PT1 abundance plots, every sample was subsampled to the same number of TCRs (28,000). Expanded TCRs were defined as absent before sensitization and observed at least eight times at the 2-week time point. TCRdb reran the public reads through fastp at Q25 and MiXCR, keeping productive beta chains. Rows matching on CDR3 protein sequence are summarized as one entry with the most common DNA and genes. TCRdb, not the authors, supplied the V and J calls. For this sample there are fewer than 150,000 distinct CDR3 sequences; approximately 12% appear just once. The ten largest make up around 2.8% of the sample.

The label giving this sample's time point can be read as: pre-sensitization, week 0. Taken with the paper, the label for treatment or condition translates to: therapeutic diphenylcyclopropenone sensitization with weekly scalp DPC. Blood at each patch-test visit was drawn before the patch test was applied. Patients were considered eligible if aged 18 to 70, diagnosed with alopecia and deemed suitable for DPC therapy, and patients were excluded if pregnant. Total RNA was isolated from unfractionated whole blood collected in Tempus Blood RNA tubes. CDR1 and CDR2 were assigned from the germline V gene as MNHEY and SVGEGT. The CDR3 has 14 amino acids, counting the end cysteine and phenylalanine. This entry keeps only the CDR3 DNA: 42 bases, framed from base 1. V gives up 6 bases and J gives up 2 bases, and the segment between their germline ends measures 13 bases. General findings and caveats noted by the study authors: Expanded TCRs formed significantly more large CDR3 similarity clusters than pre-sensitization or healthy control sets, consistent with antigen-driven responses. A positive correlation was found between the number of PT1 expanded TCRs and patch test score, with significance reached at thresholds 8, 16 and 32 but not 4. Repeated subsampling changed both the strength of the expansion versus patch-test correlation and the threshold at which that correlation became significant. Because every patient had alopecia, a presumed autoimmune disease, the patients' immune response might differ from that of healthy individuals. DPC sensitization did not change how many TCRs were above 1 in 1000 frequency, and no evidence was found of alterations in global repertoire structure.

The source material was whole blood, sampled in connection with sensitization to the hapten diphenylcyclopropenone (DPC). The receptor was derived from a young woman with alopecia areata. Some clones in this sample may be carry-over from other donors' samples. Recombination joined TRBV6-2 or TRBV6-3 with TRBJ1-2, with an unclear D gene assignment. The sequence in DNA is TGTGCCAGCAGCCTTCCCGGACGCAACTATGGCTACACCTTC. Its amino acids are CASSLPGRNYGYTF.